A single sample is the source of the 28 T cell receptor beta chains below, sequenced in a study of lymphopenia after photon versus proton radiotherapy. The protocol was immunoSEQ multiplex PCR, while the TCRdb copy is restricted to in-frame clones and leaves out a portion. The sample shows tens of thousands of clones, approximately 91% of them seen only once. The sequenced sample was peripheral blood, obtained from a patient treated with photon-based radiotherapy. The receptors here all came from a woman aged 70-85 years with pancreatic cancer.

This chain links TRBV7-2 with TRBJ2-5, with 9 bases lining up with TRBD2. With V trimmed by 5 bases and J by 7 bases, 11 bases remained unmatched. This CDR3 has 15 amino acids. Looked up from germline, CDR1 is SGHTA and CDR2 is FQGNSA. Here the CDR3 DNA reads TGTGCCAGCAGCCTGGGGCTAGCGGGGTCTGTGACCCAGTACTTC. It encodes CASSLGLAGSVTQYF.

The rearrangement uses TRBV4-2 and TRBJ2-1; no definite D call. Germline loops: CDR1 LGHNA, CDR2 YNFKEQ. This CDR3 spans 14 amino acids. Trimming shortened V by 4 bases and J by 5 bases, and 12 bases separated the two germline ends. Here the CDR3 reads CASSPSEVNNEQFF. CDR3 DNA sequence: TGTGCCAGCAGCCCAAGCGAAGTGAACAATGAGCAGTTCTTC.

This chain uses TRBV4-3 with TRBJ2-3, with 7 bases fitting TRBD2. Per the germline V gene, CDR1 is LGHNA and CDR2 is YSLEER. V was clipped by 4 bases and J by 1 base; unmatched bases: 8. The CDR3 consists of 16 residues. CDR3 sequence: CASSLGGSRGTDTQYF. As DNA, the CDR3 is TGCGCCAGCAGCCTCGGCGGGAGCAGGGGCACAGATACGCAGTATTTT.

J is TRBJ2-5 and V is TRBV5-1, with D perhaps matching TRBD2 (6 bases). The CDR3 length is 15 residues. Trimming left V 3 bases short and J 1 base short, with 13 bases between. Germline V gives CDR1 SGHRS, CDR2 YFSETQ. This CDR3 reads CASSSDGTFQETQYF. The CDR3 DNA is TGCGCCAGCAGCTCGGACGGGACTTTCCAAGAGACCCAGTACTTC.

V and J are TRBV18 and TRBJ2-7, with TRBD2 identical over 14 bases. Germline V lookup: CDR1 KGHSH, CDR2 LQKENI. The CDR3 loop spans 15 amino acids. V was pared by 1 base and J by 9 bases, with 5 bases of the junction left unmatched. The CDR3 nucleotides read TGTGCCAGCTCACCACTCGGGACTAGCGGGAGTGCGCAGTACTTC. Encoded protein: CASSPLGTSGSAQYF.

The rearrangement links TRBV27 to TRBJ2-6; D is undetermined. With 5 bases removed from V and 9 bases from J, the gap between germline ends came to 14 bases. Germline lookup yields CDR1 MNHEY and CDR2 SMNVEV (reference sequence). There are 14 residues in the CDR3. The CDR3 sequence is CASSKSVVNNVLTF. CDR3 sequence (DNA): TGTGCCAGCAGTAAATCAGTAGTAAACAACGTCCTGACTTTC.

The chain recombines TRBV7-2 with TRBJ2-2, with TRBD1 as a possible D gene (6 bases). V lost 5 bases to trimming and J lost 7 bases, with 14 bases between them. Germline V CDR1 and CDR2: SGHTA, FQGNSA. The CDR3 consists of 14 residues. The CDR3 sequence is CASSPRTGYGELFF. The CDR3 region has the DNA TGTGCCAGCAGCCCGCGTACAGGGTACGGGGAGCTGTTTTTT.

The V gene is TRBV18, the J gene TRBJ1-1; D is perhaps TRBD1 (5 bases). V lost 1 base and J lost 3, with 18 bases in between. This CDR3 comprises 17 residues. CDR1 is KGHSH and CDR2 is LQKENI in the germline V gene. The CDR3 region has the DNA TGTGCCAGCTCACCACTATCCGGGGCGGTGCTGGACACTGAAGCTTTCTTT. It codes for CASSPLSGAVLDTEAFF. Based on the CDR3 plus reference TRBV18 and TRBJ1-1, the full variable domain is NAGVMQNPRHLVRRRGQEARLRCSPMKGHSHVYWYRQLPEEGLKFMVYLQKENIIDESGMPKERFSAEFPKEGPSILRIQQVVRGDSAAYFCASSPLSGAVLDTEAFFGQGTRLTVV.

The V and J genes are TRBV10-3 and TRBJ1-1, with no clear D. The CDR3 is 14 amino acids. Trimming removed 6 bases from V and 3 bases from J, with 14 bases in between. The germline CDR1 and CDR2 sequences are ENHRY and SYGVKD. The chain's CDR3 is CAIREDGGYTEAFF. The DNA of the CDR3 is TGTGCCATCAGGGAGGACGGAGGATACACTGAAGCTTTCTTT.

V and J are TRBV7-2 and TRBJ2-1, with 10 positions matching TRBD1. This CDR3 spans 15 amino acids. Germline V gives CDR1 SGHTA, CDR2 FQGNSA. J was trimmed by 1 base and V by 5 bases; bases with no gene match: 2. In DNA, the CDR3 is TGTGCCAGCAGCCCGGGACAGGGGTCCTACAATGAGCAGTTCTTC. It encodes CASSPGQGSYNEQFF.

In this sample, this clone turned up a few times. The V call is TRBV21-1, the J call TRBJ2-1; TRBD2, as called in the table, went unchecked against the DNA. TRBV21-1 is designated a pseudogene. CDR3 length: 14 residues. The CDR3 sequence is CASSKAGAGNEQFF. In DNA form, the CDR3 reads TGTGCCAGCAGCAAGGCAGGAGCGGGAAACGAGCAGTTCTTC.

V gene TRBV6-1 combines with J gene TRBJ2-7, with 10 bases fitting TRBD1. V was clipped by 0 bases and J by 4 bases; unmatched bases: 6. Per germline, CDR1 MNHNS and CDR2 SASEGT. This CDR3 spans 16 amino acids. CDR3 amino acids: CASSEALGTGVYEQYF. For the CDR3, the DNA is TGTGCCAGCAGTGAAGCGCTGGGGACAGGGGTTTACGAGCAGTACTTC.

The chain has TRBV18 and TRBJ1-1; D is possibly TRBD1 (5 bases). The CDR3 loop spans 15 amino acids. The V end was cut by 3 bases, the J end by 6 bases, with 17 bases between. Germline V gene lookup returns CDR1 KGHSH and CDR2 LQKENI. The CDR3 here is CASSPNRILVSEAFF. DNA for the CDR3: TGTGCCAGCTCACCCAACAGGATCCTTGTCTCTGAAGCTTTCTTT.

This clone was picked up one time. The chain uses TRBV19 and TRBJ2-3; D is possibly TRBD2 (6 bases). CDR3 size: 15 residues. With 4 bases removed from V and 0 bases from J, the gap between germline ends came to 11 bases. Germline V CDR1 and CDR2: LNHDA, SQIVND (reference sequence). The CDR3, as DNA: TGTGCCAGTAGTAACGGTGGGGGGAGCACAGATACGCAGTATTTT. This gives the protein CASSNGGGSTDTQYF.

The chain links TRBV5-4 to TRBJ1-5; D not resolved. In germline, CDR1 is SGHNT, CDR2 YYREEE (reference sequence). V was cut by 0 bases and J by 0 bases, with 7 bases left in between. The CDR3 runs to 15 residues. CDR3 residues: CASSLDPSSNQPQHF. The CDR3 nucleotides are TGTGCCAGCAGCTTGGACCCCAGTAGCAATCAGCCCCAGCATTTT.

A note on this clone: No DNA is shown, since the ends of the CDR3 on it are uncertain; the CDR3 is the one TCRdb lists. The chain's CDR3 is CSARDVGQGIF. V and J are TRBV20-1 and TRBJ2-7; the table's D gene call, TRBD1, was not cross checked with the DNA. Looked up from germline, CDR1 is DFQATT and CDR2 is SNEGSKA (reference sequence). From its first to its last residue, the CDR3 has 11 amino acids.

V is TRBV7-8 and J is TRBJ2-7; tentatively, D is TRBD1 (6 bases). Trimming left V 0 bases short and J 6 bases short, with 9 bases between. The germline V gene has CDR1 SGHVS and CDR2 FQNEAQ. The CDR3 contains 13 residues. The CDR3: CASSLAQQGEQYF. CDR3 DNA: TGTGCCAGCAGCTTAGCCCAACAGGGCGAGCAGTACTTC. Filled out from reference TRBV7-8 and TRBJ2-7, the complete variable domain reads GAGVSQSPRYKVAKRGQDVALRCDPISGHVSLFWYQQALGQGPEFLTYFQNEAQLDKSGLPSDRFFAERPEGSVSTLKIQRTQQEDSAVYLCASSLAQQGEQYFGPGTRLTVT.

The J gene is TRBJ1-3, the V gene TRBV4-3, with D possibly TRBD1 on 5 matching bases. The CDR3 covers 17 residues. The V end lost 0 bases, the J end lost 2 bases, and 14 bases lay between the germline ends. Germline values: CDR1 LGHNA, CDR2 YSLEER. The CDR3 DNA is TGCGCCAGCAGCCAAGATCGACAGCTACTCGCTGGAAACACCATATATTTT. Amino acid sequence: CASSQDRQLLAGNTIYF.

The chain combines TRBV28 with TRBJ2-3, with D possibly TRBD2 on 6 matching bases. CDR3 length equals 14 residues. Between the trimmed V and J ends, which lost 5 bases and 4 bases, there was a span of 13 bases. Germline lookup yields CDR1 MDHEN and CDR2 SYDVKM. CDR3 in amino acids: CASSGGGHSDTQYF. As DNA, the CDR3 is TGTGCCAGCAGTGGGGGAGGACACTCAGATACGCAGTATTTT.

This clone was detected only once. The chain carries TRBV30 and TRBJ2-5; D is unresolved. The ends were cut back, 2 bases at V and 4 bases at J, with 11 bases in the middle. Germline CDR1 GTSNPN, CDR2 SVGIG (reference sequence). The CDR3 is 13 residues long. DNA for the CDR3: TGTGCCTGGAGTAGGGTGGTCGGAGAGACCCAGTACTTC. Translating gives CAWSRVVGETQYF.

On this clone itself: The sample holds other DNA sequences that translate to the same CDR3. The genes are TRBV5-1 and TRBJ1-3; D is ambiguous. V dropped 5 bases and J dropped 0 bases, with 9 bases sitting between them. This CDR3 is built from 14 residues. From germline, CDR1 is SGHRS and CDR2 YFSETQ. DNA of the CDR3: TGCGCCAGCAGTCCGACTAACTCTGGAAACACCATATATTTT. Amino acid sequence: CASSPTNSGNTIYF.

V is TRBV4-2 and J is TRBJ2-1; 8 bases fit TRBD1. CDR1 and CDR2 from the germline V gene are LGHNA and YNFKEQ. This CDR3 region has 13 residues. Germline trimming cut 3 bases from V and 7 bases from J; bases unmatched to any gene: 2. The CDR3 region is CASSQTGVNEQFF. The CDR3 nucleotides are TGTGCCAGCAGCCAGACAGGGGTGAATGAGCAGTTCTTC.

The J gene is TRBJ2-4, the V gene TRBV7-2; D may be TRBD1 (6 bases). The CDR3 has 16 amino acids. Germline V CDR1 and CDR2: SGHTA, FQGNSA. Trimming removed 0 bases from V and 0 bases from J, with 9 bases in between. The CDR3 bases are TGTGCCAGCAGCTTAGCCTTGGGGGCAGCCAAAAACATTCAGTACTTC. This gives the protein CASSLALGAAKNIQYF.

The chain couples TRBV7-9 to TRBJ2-5, with 7 bases aligning to TRBD1. The CDR3 sequence is 13 residues long. The germline gives CDR1 SEHNR, CDR2 FQNEAQ (reference sequence). V trimming: 8 bases; J trimming: 5 bases; junction bases outside the gene matches: 8. In DNA form, the CDR3 reads TGTGCCAGCGGCTCGAAAGGGGGCGAGACCCAGTACTTC. This sequence encodes CASGSKGGETQYF. The whole variable domain, remainder taken from reference TRBV7-9 and TRBJ2-5, is DTGVSQNPRHKITKRGQNVTFRCDPISEHNRLYWYRQTLGQGPEFLTYFQNEAQLEKSRLLSDRFSAERPKGSFSTLEIQRTEQGDSAMYLCASGSKGGETQYFGPGTRLLVL.

This chain joins TRBV11-1 and TRBJ2-7; D tentatively reads TRBD1 or TRBD2 (6 bases each). This CDR3 region has 15 residues. V was clipped by 4 bases and J by 3 bases, with 16 bases between them. Germline V gives CDR1 SGHAT, CDR2 FQDESV (reference sequence). The CDR3 sequence: CASSSTGRGIYEQYF. In DNA, the CDR3 is TGTGCCAGCAGCTCGACAGGCCGGGGGATCTACGAGCAGTACTTC. Together with reference TRBV11-1 and TRBJ2-7, the CDR3 gives the full variable domain: EAEVAQSPRYKITEKSQAVAFWCDPISGHATLYWYRQILGQGPELLVQFQDESVVDDSQLPKDRFSAERLKGVDSTLKIQPAELGDSAMYLCASSSTGRGIYEQYFGPGTRLTVT.

The V gene is TRBV28, the J gene TRBJ2-1, with 8 bases identical to TRBD1. CDR1 and CDR2 (germline): MDHEN, SYDVKM. With V trimmed by 6 bases and J by 7 bases, 8 bases remained unmatched. CDR3 length: 14 amino acids. The CDR3 DNA is TGTGCCAGCAGCCCCGGGACAGGAAAGAATGAGCAGTTCTTC. It translates to CASSPGTGKNEQFF.

The genes are TRBV7-2 and TRBJ2-3; 7 positions agree with TRBD1. V shed 5 bases and J 6 bases; nucleotides not matched to a gene: 8. Per the germline V gene, CDR1 is SGHTA and CDR2 is FQGNSA. This CDR3 comprises 14 residues. In nucleotides, the CDR3 is TGTGCCAGCAGCCCGGGACAGCCTACCGATACGCAGTATTTT. Translating it yields CASSPGQPTDTQYF.

This clone was detected a few times. The rearrangement joins TRBV4-1 to TRBJ1-2; 10 positions agree with TRBD1. This CDR3 contains 15 residues. After removal of 0 bases from V and 8 bases from J, the junction contained 6 bases not matched to a gene. Germline V CDR1 and CDR2: MGHRA, YSYEKL. CDR3 bases: TGCGCCAGCAGCCAAGAGGGACAGGGGATTGTCGGCTACACCTTC. This translates into CASSQEGQGIVGYTF.